What follows are 21 T cell receptor beta chains derived from one specimen sequenced in a study of blood T cell repertoires in COVID-19. Sequencing was performed with immunoSEQ multiplex PCR; in TCRdb, only in-frame clones are kept and a portion is missing. The sample includes roughly 120,000 clones, 70% to 90% of them seen just once. Sequencing was done on a sample of peripheral blood. These receptors were taken from a woman aged 45-60 years with acute or convalescent COVID-19.

CDR3 nucleotide sequence: TGTGCCAGTAGTATCTCCGGGACAGGGGGCGCGGGGGCCTACGAGCAGTACTTC. As protein: CASSISGTGGAGAYEQYF. This chain uses TRBV19 with TRBJ2-7; 12 positions agree with TRBD1. With V trimmed by 3 bases and J by 2 bases, 11 bases remained unmatched. Germline lookup yields CDR1 LNHDA and CDR2 SQIVND (reference sequence). CDR3 size: 18 residues. The complete variable domain, with remaining parts taken from reference TRBV19 and TRBJ2-7, reads DGGITQSPKYLFRKEGQNVTLSCEQNLNHDAMYWYRQDPGQGLRLIYYSQIVNDFQKGDIAEGYSVSREKKESFPLTVTSAQKNPTAFYLCASSISGTGGAGAYEQYFGPGTRLTVT.

The genes are TRBV18 and TRBJ2-7; no reliable D call. V shed 3 bases and J shed 1 base, with 7 bases lying between them. Germline V gives CDR1 KGHSH, CDR2 LQKENI. This CDR3 is 13 amino acids long. In nucleotides, the CDR3 is TGTGCCAGCTCACCTCCAGTGTCCTACGAGCAGTACTTC. Encoded protein: CASSPPVSYEQYF.

The rearrangement joins TRBV15 to TRBJ2-3, with TRBD1 identical over 7 bases. After removal of 5 bases from V and 3 bases from J, the junction contained 2 bases not matched to a gene. Germline CDR1 reads LNHNV; CDR2 reads YYDKDF (reference sequence). CDR3 length: 13 amino acids. CDR3 nucleotides: TGTGCCACCAGCGGGGGACAGACAGATACGCAGTATTTT. Protein: CATSGGQTDTQYF.

The rearrangement uses TRBV2 and TRBJ2-5; D is unclear. Germline V lookup: CDR1 SNHLY, CDR2 FYNNEI. Trimming cost V 6 bases and J 3 bases, with 8 bases left between them. This CDR3 contains 12 residues. CDR3 amino acids: CASRTSEETQYF. The CDR3 DNA reads as TGTGCCAGCAGGACATCGGAAGAGACCCAGTACTTC.

The rearrangement joins TRBV4-2 to TRBJ1-1; TRBD1 aligns across 8 bases. This CDR3 has 18 amino acids. The germline CDR1 and CDR2 sequences are LGHNA and YNFKEQ. V lost 2 bases, J lost 11 bases, and 22 bases stayed unmatched. CDR3 coding DNA: TGTGCCAGCAGCCAATCCGATGTTGACATCAGGGGGCGAGCGGCGGCTTTCTTT. This sequence encodes CASSQSDVDIRGRAAAFF.

The chain links TRBV19 to TRBJ1-6; D uncertain. The CDR3 covers 15 residues. CDR1 is LNHDA and CDR2 is SQIVND in the germline V gene (reference sequence). V dropped 4 bases and J dropped 5 bases, with 12 bases sitting between them. The DNA of the CDR3 is TGTGCCAGTAGTAGGAGGGAGGTGAATAATTCACCCCTCCACTTT. Residues: CASSRREVNNSPLHF.

The chain employs TRBV4-1 and TRBJ2-7; D unresolved. Per germline, CDR1 MGHRA and CDR2 YSYEKL. Trimming shortened V by 0 bases and J by 0 bases, and 9 bases separated the two germline ends. The CDR3 runs 15 residues. CDR3 amino acids: CASSQEDLSSYEQYF. Here the CDR3 DNA reads TGCGCCAGCAGCCAAGAAGACTTGAGCTCCTACGAGCAGTACTTC.

This chain uses TRBV7-8 with TRBJ2-7; 8 bases align to TRBD2. CDR1 SGHVS and CDR2 FQNEAQ come from the germline V gene. The CDR3 extends over 16 amino acids. Trimming at V came to 1 base and at J to 2 bases, leaving 7 bases not matched to a gene. The CDR3 protein is CASSLGFSGDPYEQYF. The CDR3 coding sequence is TGTGCCAGCAGCTTAGGGTTTAGCGGGGACCCCTACGAGCAGTACTTC.

This chain links TRBV4-1 with TRBJ1-2; possible D gene TRBD1, 6 bases. V lost 4 bases to trimming and J lost 8 bases, with 14 bases between them. Germline lookup yields CDR1 MGHRA and CDR2 YSYEKL. The CDR3 has 13 amino acids. The CDR3: CASSPQGGIGYTF. CDR3 coding DNA: TGCGCCAGCAGCCCACAAGGGGGAATAGGCTACACCTTC.

This chain uses TRBV28 with TRBJ2-2; D gene uncertain. The CDR3 contains 13 residues. Trimming stripped 3 bases from V and 6 bases from J, with 8 bases between. Per germline, CDR1 MDHEN and CDR2 SYDVKM. Here the CDR3 DNA reads TGTGCCAGCAGTTTGACTGTCCCCGGGGAGCTGTTTTTT. Its translation: CASSLTVPGELFF.

The gene calls are TRBV6-2 or TRBV6-3 and TRBJ1-4; 7 nucleotides align to TRBD1. The ends lost 0 bases at V and 7 bases at J; junction bases unmatched: 8. Per germline, CDR1 MNHEY and CDR2 SVGEGT. The CDR3 has 16 amino acids. The CDR3 nucleotides are TGTGCCAGCAGTTACTCGATTGAAGGGGGCCGTGAAAAACTGTTTTTT. This translates into CASSYSIEGGREKLFF.

J is TRBJ2-1 and V is TRBV14, with TRBD2 identical over 11 bases. Germline V gives CDR1 SGHDN, CDR2 FVKESK. The trim removed 1 base at V and 8 bases at J, leaving 7 bases unmatched. The CDR3 consists of 16 residues. The CDR3 bases are TGTGCCAGCAGCCAAGTGCGGCTAGCGGGAGGTGATGAGCAGTTCTTC. As protein: CASSQVRLAGGDEQFF.

A single count supports this clone. V usage is TRBV6-5 and J usage is TRBJ1-2; 9 bases map to TRBD1. Looked up from germline, CDR1 is MNHEY and CDR2 is SVGAGI. The CDR3 has 14 residues. V shed 6 bases, J shed 9 bases, and the junction held 11 bases outside the gene matches. CDR3 DNA: TGTGCCAGCAGCTCAGGACAGGGGATGAGAAGCTACACCTTC. Amino acid sequence: CASSSGQGMRSYTF.

This clone was observed a single time. The V gene is TRBV12-5, the J gene TRBJ1-2; a weak D match, TRBD1 (5 bases). The CDR3 spans 15 residues. V shed 1 base and J shed 1 base, with 10 bases lying between them. In germline, CDR1 is LGHNT, CDR2 FRNRAP. The CDR3 DNA reads TGTGCTAGTGGTTTGGAGGGGAAAAGTAACTATGGCTACACCTTC. Its protein product is CASGLEGKSNYGYTF.

V is TRBV5-1 and J is TRBJ2-5; D might be TRBD2 (5 bases). Germline assignment: CDR1 SGHRS and CDR2 YFSETQ. Trimming removed 2 bases from V and 5 bases from J, with 16 bases in between. This CDR3 comprises 15 residues. CDR3 DNA: TGCGCCAGCAGCTTAGATCGGGGTACCAACGAGACCCAGTACTTC. This codes for CASSLDRGTNETQYF.

This rearrangement joins TRBV5-1 to TRBJ1-2; D remains unclear. The CDR3 consists of 12 residues. The V and J ends lost 1 base and 6 bases respectively, with 7 bases between them. Germline V gene lookup returns CDR1 SGHRS and CDR2 YFSETQ. DNA for the CDR3: TGCGCCAGCAGCTTGACAGCGGATGGCTACACCTTC. Its protein product is CASSLTADGYTF.

This clone was recorded only once. The chain has TRBV30 and TRBJ1-4; D gene uncertain. Looked up from germline, CDR1 is GTSNPN and CDR2 is SVGIG (reference sequence). V was pared by 0 bases and J by 6 bases, with 11 bases between. The CDR3 has 14 residues. DNA for the CDR3: TGTGCCTGGAGTGTATCCATGGGCGATGAAAAACTGTTTTTT. The encoded protein is CAWSVSMGDEKLFF.

The J gene is TRBJ1-1, the V gene TRBV27, with D perhaps TRBD1 (6 bases). Germline V gives CDR1 MNHEY, CDR2 SMNVEV (reference sequence). V shed 4 bases and J shed 1 base, with 13 bases lying between them. This CDR3 has 15 residues. CDR3 protein: CASSSPLTGNTEAFF. CDR3 sequence (DNA): TGTGCCAGCAGTTCACCTCTGACAGGGAACACTGAAGCTTTCTTT.

The genes are TRBV12-3 or TRBV12-4 and TRBJ1-2, with no clear D. V was shortened by 3 bases and J by 4 bases, with 9 bases between the two germline ends. The CDR3 is made up of 13 amino acids. CDR3 loop: CASSLGGIYGYTF. The CDR3 DNA is TGTGCCAGCAGTTTGGGCGGGATCTATGGCTACACCTTC.

This chain joins TRBV28 and TRBJ1-5; D is ambiguous. Germline V lookup: CDR1 MDHEN, CDR2 SYDVKM. The CDR3 spans 15 residues. Trimming removed 3 bases at V and 6 bases at J, with 15 bases between. DNA for the CDR3: TGTGCCAGCAGTTTTATGGCAGGTGCGATTCAGCCCCAGCATTTT. Protein sequence: CASSFMAGAIQPQHF.

DNA for the CDR3: TGTGCCAGCAGTGGGAGCCACGAGCAGTACTTC. Its protein product is CASSGSHEQYF. V gene TRBV2 combines with J gene TRBJ2-7, with unresolved D. V lost 4 bases to trimming and J lost 5 bases, with 6 bases between them. CDR1 is SNHLY and CDR2 is FYNNEI in the germline V gene. The CDR3 is 11 amino acids.